These T cell receptor beta chains were read from a single sample in a study of OX40 agonist ivuxolimab in advanced cancers. Only in-frame clones appear in the TCRdb table, and some are missing; sequencing was by immunoSEQ multiplex PCR. Among under 50,000 clones listed, about 80% were seen once. The sample here was CD4+ or CD8+ T cells sorted from blood, taken in a trial of the OX40 agonist ivuxolimab. All receptors derive from an adult with an advanced solid tumor such as melanoma, head and neck, liver or kidney cancer. CDR3s include the opening cysteine and the closing phenylalanine or tryptophan. The D gene is left open where the match is weak. Only some rows state a clone size, as once, few, many or a class for expanded clones.

size,D,V,J,CDR3,DNA
once,.,TRBV4-3,TRBJ2-3,CASSPSPPTDTQYF,TGCGCCAGCAGCCCCTCCCCGCCCACAGATACGCAGTATTTT
few,.,TRBV9,TRBJ1-5,CASSFGPSNQPQHF,TGTGCCAGCAGCTTCGGGCCTAGCAATCAGCCCCAGCATTTT
.,.,TRBV10-3,TRBJ2-7,CAIRAGQTFPDEQYF,TGTGCCATCAGGGCGGGACAGACGTTCCCTGACGAGCAGTACTTC
.,.,TRBV28,TRBJ2-1,CASQSRYNEQFF,TGTGCCAGCCAGAGTCGTTACAATGAGCAGTTCTTC
.,.,TRBV29-1,TRBJ1-1,CSVEWDLNTEAFF,TGCAGCGTTGAGTGGGACTTGAACACTGAAGCTTTCTTT
.,.,TRBV4-3,TRBJ2-7,CASSQVQQTYEQYF,TGCGCCAGCAGCCAAGTCCAGCAGACCTACGAGCAGTACTTC
once,.,TRBV18,TRBJ1-1,CASSSLFFGPGRNTEAFF,TGTGCCAGCTCATCCCTGTTCTTTGGACCGGGAAGGAACACTGAAGCTTTCTTT
few,TRBD2,TRBV11-2,TRBJ2-1,CASSLDTGGNEQFF,TGTGCCAGCAGCTTAGATACGGGGGGCAATGAGCAGTTCTTC
few,.,TRBV6-6,TRBJ1-5,CASRPISNQPQHF,TGTGCCAGCAGACCCATAAGCAATCAGCCCCAGCATTTT
.,TRBD2,TRBV5-1,TRBJ2-5,CASSLATSGRETQYF,TGCGCCAGCAGCTTGGCCACTAGCGGGAGAGAGACCCAGTACTTC
.,TRBD2,TRBV7-7,TRBJ2-5,CASSFSSGGEETQYF,TGTGCTAGCAGCTTCTCTAGCGGAGGGGAAGAGACCCAGTACTTC
few,TRBD1,TRBV19,TRBJ1-2,CASSGGQGFGYTF,TGTGCCAGTAGTGGAGGACAGGGGTTTGGCTACACCTTC
.,.,TRBV18,TRBJ2-4,CASSPEGSLAKNIQYF,TGTGCCAGCTCACCAGAAGGGTCTCTAGCCAAAAACATTCAGTACTTC
.,TRBD2,TRBV6-5,TRBJ2-7,CASSYASGRPWEQYF,TGTGCCAGCAGTTACGCCAGCGGGAGGCCCTGGGAGCAGTACTTC
.,.,TRBV6-1,TRBJ2-7,CASSAQVSYEQYF,TGTGCCAGCAGTGCACAGGTTTCCTACGAGCAGTACTTC
.,.,TRBV28,TRBJ2-7,CASSLEGPYEQYF,TGTGCCAGCAGTTTAGAGGGACCCTACGAGCAGTACTTC
.,.,TRBV4-3,TRBJ2-2,CASSQELRVGVNTGELFF,TGCGCCAGCAGCCAAGAGCTACGGGTCGGGGTCAACACCGGGGAGCTGTTTTTT
.,.,TRBV18,TRBJ2-3,CASSPDLGTQYF,TGTGCCAGCTCACCGGACCTTGGGACGCAGTATTTT
.,TRBD2,TRBV28,TRBJ2-1,CASSGRGSSYNEQFF,TGTGCCAGCAGTGGGAGGGGCAGTTCCTACAATGAGCAGTTCTTC
.,.,TRBV7-2,TRBJ2-7,CASSSRPGDEQYF,TGTGCCAGCAGCTCCAGACCCGGGGACGAGCAGTACTTC
.,.,TRBV5-1,TRBJ2-7,CASSPRGHEQYF,TGCGCCAGCAGCCCCAGGGGCCACGAGCAGTACTTC
.,.,TRBV7-2,TRBJ2-2,CASSHGDGRNTGELFF,TGTGCCAGCAGCCATGGAGACGGGAGGAACACCGGGGAGCTGTTTTTT
.,.,TRBV14,TRBJ2-6,CASSFGRSSGANVLTF,TGTGCCAGCAGCTTTGGACGGAGCTCTGGGGCCAACGTCCTGACTTTC
few,TRBD1,TRBV19,TRBJ1-3,CASTLRTGAKERNTIYF,TGTGCCAGTACCCTTCGTACAGGGGCGAAGGAAAGAAACACCATATATTTT
.,.,TRBV5-1,TRBJ1-5,CASSQDSNQPQHF,TGCGCCAGCAGCCAAGATAGCAATCAGCCCCAGCATTTT
.,.,TRBV28,TRBJ2-5,CASSLLVQETQYF,TGTGCCAGCAGTTTACTAGTGCAAGAGACCCAGTACTTC
.,.,TRBV5-4,TRBJ2-2,CASSVRGPGELFF,TGTGCCAGCAGCGTGAGGGGACCTGGGGAGCTGTTTTTT
.,.,TRBV9,TRBJ2-3,CASSTGLGMTDTQYF,TGTGCCAGTAGCACAGGGTTGGGGATGACAGATACGCAGTATTTT
.,TRBD1,TRBV15,TRBJ1-5,CATSRGQVSNQPQHF,TGTGCCACCAGCAGGGGACAGGTGAGCAATCAGCCCCAGCATTTT
.,.,TRBV18,TRBJ2-1,CASSPPGYRNNDEQFF,TGTGCCAGCTCACCACCAGGGTACCGTAACAATGATGAGCAGTTCTTC
.,.,TRBV10-3,TRBJ2-5,CAISNYRETQETQYF,TGTGCCATCAGTAACTACAGGGAGACACAAGAGACCCAGTACTTC
.,.,TRBV29-1,TRBJ1-2,CSVEVSGRGYTF,TGCAGCGTCGAAGTTAGTGGCCGGGGCTACACCTTC
.,TRBD1,TRBV4-1,TRBJ1-1,CASSQGYRGPNTEAFF,TGCGCCAGCAGCCAAGGTTACAGGGGACCGAACACTGAAGCTTTCTTT
.,.,TRBV11-3,TRBJ2-5,CASSYSRAETQYF,TGTGCCAGCAGCTATAGCAGGGCCGAGACCCAGTACTTC
.,.,TRBV2,TRBJ2-7,CASSLGTYEQYF,TGTGCCAGCAGCCTCGGGACCTACGAGCAGTACTTC
.,.,TRBV5-4,TRBJ2-7,CASSLASGTYEQYF,TGTGCCAGCAGCTTGGCCTCAGGGACCTACGAGCAGTACTTC
.,.,TRBV18,TRBJ1-1,CASSPDSAEAFF,TGTGCCAGCTCCCCAGACAGCGCTGAAGCTTTCTTT
.,.,TRBV2,TRBJ2-7,CASRTPSQYEQYF,TGTGCCAGCAGAACCCCCTCCCAGTACGAGCAGTACTTC
.,.,TRBV9,TRBJ2-1,CASSLLGYEQFF,TGTGCCAGCAGCCTCCTCGGCTATGAGCAGTTCTTC
.,.,TRBV5-5,TRBJ1-3,CASSLYSGDGNTIYF,TGTGCCAGCAGCTTGTACTCTGGGGATGGAAACACCATATATTTT
.,TRBD1,TRBV5-1,TRBJ2-7,CASSLDRGRAEQYF,TGCGCCAGCAGCTTGGACAGGGGGCGGGCCGAGCAGTACTTC
.,.,TRBV15,TRBJ1-3,CATSRDFDRRSGNTIYF,TGTGCCACCAGCAGAGATTTTGACAGACGCTCTGGAAACACCATATATTTT